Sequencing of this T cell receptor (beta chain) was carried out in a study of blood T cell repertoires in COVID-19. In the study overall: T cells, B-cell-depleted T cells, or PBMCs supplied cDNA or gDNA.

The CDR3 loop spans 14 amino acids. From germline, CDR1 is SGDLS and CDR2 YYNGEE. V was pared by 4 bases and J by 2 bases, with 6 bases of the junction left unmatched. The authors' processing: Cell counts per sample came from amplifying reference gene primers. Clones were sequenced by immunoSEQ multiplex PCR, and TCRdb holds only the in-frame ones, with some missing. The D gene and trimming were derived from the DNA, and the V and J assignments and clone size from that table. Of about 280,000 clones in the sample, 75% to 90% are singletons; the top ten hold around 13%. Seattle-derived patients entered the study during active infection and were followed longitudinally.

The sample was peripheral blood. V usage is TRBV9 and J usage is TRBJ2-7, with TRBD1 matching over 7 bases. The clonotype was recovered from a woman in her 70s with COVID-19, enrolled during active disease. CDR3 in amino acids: CASSLRTGAYEQYF. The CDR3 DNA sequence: TGTGCCAGCAGCTTACGGACAGGAGCCTACGAGCAGTACTTC.